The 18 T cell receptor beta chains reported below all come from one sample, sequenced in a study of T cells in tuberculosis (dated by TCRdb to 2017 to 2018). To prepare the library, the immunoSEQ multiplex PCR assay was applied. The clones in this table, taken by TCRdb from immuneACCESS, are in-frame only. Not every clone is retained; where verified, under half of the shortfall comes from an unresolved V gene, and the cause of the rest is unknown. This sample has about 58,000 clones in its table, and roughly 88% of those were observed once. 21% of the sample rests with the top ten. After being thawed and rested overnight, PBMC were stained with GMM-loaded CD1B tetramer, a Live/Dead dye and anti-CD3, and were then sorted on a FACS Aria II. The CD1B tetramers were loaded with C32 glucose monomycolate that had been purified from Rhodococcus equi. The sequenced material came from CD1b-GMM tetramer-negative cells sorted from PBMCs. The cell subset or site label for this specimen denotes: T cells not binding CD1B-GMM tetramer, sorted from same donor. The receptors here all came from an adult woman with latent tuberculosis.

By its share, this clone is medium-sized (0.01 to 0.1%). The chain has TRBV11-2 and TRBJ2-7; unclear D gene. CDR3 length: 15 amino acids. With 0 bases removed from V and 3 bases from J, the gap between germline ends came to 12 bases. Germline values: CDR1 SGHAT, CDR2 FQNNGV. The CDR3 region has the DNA TGTGCCAGCAGCTTAGACCCGACATTCAGCTACGAGCAGTACTTC. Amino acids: CASSLDPTFSYEQYF.

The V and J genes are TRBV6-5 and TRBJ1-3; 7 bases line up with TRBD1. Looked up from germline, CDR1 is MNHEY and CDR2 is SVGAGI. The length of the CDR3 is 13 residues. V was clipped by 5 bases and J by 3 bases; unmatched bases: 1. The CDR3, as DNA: TGTGCCAGCAGTAGACAGGGTGGAAACACCATATATTTT. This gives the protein CASSRQGGNTIYF.

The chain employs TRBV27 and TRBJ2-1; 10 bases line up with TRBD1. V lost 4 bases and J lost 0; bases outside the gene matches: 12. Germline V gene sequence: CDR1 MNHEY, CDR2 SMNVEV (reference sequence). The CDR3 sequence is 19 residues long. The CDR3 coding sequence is TGTGCCAGCAGTTCCACGGGACAGGGGCTCCAAATCTCCTACAATGAGCAGTTCTTC. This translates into CASSSTGQGLQISYNEQFF.

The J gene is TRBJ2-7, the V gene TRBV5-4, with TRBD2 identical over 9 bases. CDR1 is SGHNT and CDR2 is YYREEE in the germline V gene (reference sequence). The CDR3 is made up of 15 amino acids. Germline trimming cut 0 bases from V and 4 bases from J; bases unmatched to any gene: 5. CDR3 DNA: TGTGCCAGCAGCTTGGAACCTAGCGGGACGTACGAGCAGTACTTC. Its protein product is CASSLEPSGTYEQYF. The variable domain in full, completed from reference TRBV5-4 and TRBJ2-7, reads ETGVTQSPTHLIKTRGQQVTLRCSSQSGHNTVSWYQQALGQGPQFIFQYYREEENGRGNFPPRFSGLQFPNYSSELNVNALELDDSALYLCASSLEPSGTYEQYFGPGTRLTVT.

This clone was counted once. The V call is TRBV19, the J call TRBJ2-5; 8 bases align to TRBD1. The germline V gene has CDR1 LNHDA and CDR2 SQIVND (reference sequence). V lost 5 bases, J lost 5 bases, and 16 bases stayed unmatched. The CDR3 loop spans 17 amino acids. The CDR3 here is CASSSRRQGWSGETQYF. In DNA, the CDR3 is TGTGCCAGTAGTTCAAGACGACAGGGGTGGTCTGGGGAGACCCAGTACTTC.

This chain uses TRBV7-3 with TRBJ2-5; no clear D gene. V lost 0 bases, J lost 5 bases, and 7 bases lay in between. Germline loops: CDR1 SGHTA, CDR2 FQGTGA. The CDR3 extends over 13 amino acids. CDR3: CASSLTPAETQYF. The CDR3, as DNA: TGTGCCAGCAGCTTAACTCCAGCGGAGACCCAGTACTTC.

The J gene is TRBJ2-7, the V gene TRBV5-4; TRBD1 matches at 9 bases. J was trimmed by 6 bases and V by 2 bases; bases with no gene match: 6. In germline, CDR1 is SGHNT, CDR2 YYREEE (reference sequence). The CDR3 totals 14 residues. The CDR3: CASSLPGQGVEQYF. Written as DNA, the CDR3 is TGTGCCAGCAGCTTACCGGGACAGGGAGTCGAGCAGTACTTC.

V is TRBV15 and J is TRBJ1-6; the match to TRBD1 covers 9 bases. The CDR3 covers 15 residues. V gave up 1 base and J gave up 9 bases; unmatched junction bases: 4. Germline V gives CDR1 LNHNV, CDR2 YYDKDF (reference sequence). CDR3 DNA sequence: TGTGCCACCAGCAGAGGAGCGACAGGGGGTTCACCCCTCCACTTT. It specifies CATSRGATGGSPLHF.

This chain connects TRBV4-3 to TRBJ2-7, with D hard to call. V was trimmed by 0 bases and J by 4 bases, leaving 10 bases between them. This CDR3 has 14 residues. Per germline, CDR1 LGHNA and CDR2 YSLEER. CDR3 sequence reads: CASSQELNGYEQYF. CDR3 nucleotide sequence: TGCGCCAGCAGCCAAGAATTGAACGGTTACGAGCAGTACTTC.

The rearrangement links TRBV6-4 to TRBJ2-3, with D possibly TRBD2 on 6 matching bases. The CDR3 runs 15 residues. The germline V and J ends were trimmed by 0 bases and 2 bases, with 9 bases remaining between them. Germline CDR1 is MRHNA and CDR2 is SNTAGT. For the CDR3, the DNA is TGTGCCAGCAGTGACTCGCGCGGGGACACAGATACGCAGTATTTT. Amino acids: CASSDSRGDTDTQYF.

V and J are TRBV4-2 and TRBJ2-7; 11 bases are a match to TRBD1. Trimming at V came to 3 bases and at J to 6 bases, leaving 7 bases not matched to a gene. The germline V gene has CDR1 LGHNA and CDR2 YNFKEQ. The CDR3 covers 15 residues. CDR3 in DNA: TGTGCCAGCAGCCAGGCAGTAGGGACAGGGGGCGAGCAGTACTTC. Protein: CASSQAVGTGGEQYF.

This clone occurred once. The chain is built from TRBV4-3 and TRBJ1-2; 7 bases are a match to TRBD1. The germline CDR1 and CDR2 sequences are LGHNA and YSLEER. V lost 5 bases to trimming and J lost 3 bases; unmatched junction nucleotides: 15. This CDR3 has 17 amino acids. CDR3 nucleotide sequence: TGCGCCAGCAGCGGTACCCCACTTACAGGGGATGACTATGGCTACACCTTC. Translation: CASSGTPLTGDDYGYTF.

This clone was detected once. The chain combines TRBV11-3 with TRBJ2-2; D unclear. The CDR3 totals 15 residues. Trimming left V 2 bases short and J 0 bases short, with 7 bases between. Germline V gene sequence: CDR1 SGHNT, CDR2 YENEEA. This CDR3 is CASSLNGANTGELFF. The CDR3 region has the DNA TGTGCCAGCAGCTTAAACGGTGCGAACACCGGGGAGCTGTTTTTT.

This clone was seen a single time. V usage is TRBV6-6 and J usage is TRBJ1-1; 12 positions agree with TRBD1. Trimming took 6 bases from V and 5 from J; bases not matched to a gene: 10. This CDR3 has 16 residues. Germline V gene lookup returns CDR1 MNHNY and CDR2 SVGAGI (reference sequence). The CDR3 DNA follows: TGTGCCAGCAGACCCCCGGGACAGGGGGCTCGGACTGAAGCTTTCTTT. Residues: CASRPPGQGARTEAFF.

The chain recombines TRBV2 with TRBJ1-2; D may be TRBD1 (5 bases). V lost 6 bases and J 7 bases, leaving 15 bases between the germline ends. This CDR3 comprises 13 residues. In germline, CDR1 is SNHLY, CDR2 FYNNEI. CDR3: CASSSGDRVGYTF. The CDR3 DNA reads TGTGCCAGCAGCTCGGGGGATCGGGTTGGCTACACCTTC.

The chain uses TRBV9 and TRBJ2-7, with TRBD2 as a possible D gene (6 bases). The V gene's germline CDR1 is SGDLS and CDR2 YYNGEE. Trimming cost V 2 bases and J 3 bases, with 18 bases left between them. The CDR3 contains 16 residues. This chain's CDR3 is CASSVRDSGAYYEQYF. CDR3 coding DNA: TGTGCCAGCAGCGTTAGGGACTCCGGGGCATACTACGAGCAGTACTTC.

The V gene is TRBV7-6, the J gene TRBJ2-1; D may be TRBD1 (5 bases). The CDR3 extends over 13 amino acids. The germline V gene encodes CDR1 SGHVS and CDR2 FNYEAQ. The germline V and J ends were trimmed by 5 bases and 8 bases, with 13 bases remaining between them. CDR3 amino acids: CASSPIGVHEQFF. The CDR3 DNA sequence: TGTGCCAGCAGCCCGATAGGGGTCCATGAGCAGTTCTTC.

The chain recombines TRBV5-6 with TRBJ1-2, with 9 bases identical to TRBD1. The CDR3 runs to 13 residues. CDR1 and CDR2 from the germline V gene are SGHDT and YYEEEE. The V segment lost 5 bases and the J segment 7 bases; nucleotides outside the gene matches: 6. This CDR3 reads CASRNRDRVGYTF. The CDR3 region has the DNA TGTGCCAGCAGAAATCGGGACAGGGTTGGCTACACCTTC.